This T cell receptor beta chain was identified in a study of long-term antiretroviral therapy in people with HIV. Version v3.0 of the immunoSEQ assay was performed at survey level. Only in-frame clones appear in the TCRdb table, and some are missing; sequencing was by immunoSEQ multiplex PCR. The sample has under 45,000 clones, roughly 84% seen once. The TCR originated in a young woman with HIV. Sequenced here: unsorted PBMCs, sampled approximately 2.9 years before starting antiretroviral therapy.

CDR3 nucleotide sequence: TGTGCCAGCAGCCCCGGAGGGGACCAAGAGACCCAGTACTTC. Amino acid sequence: CASSPGGDQETQYF. V gene TRBV7-9 combines with J gene TRBJ2-5; D may be TRBD2 (6 bases). The CDR3 is made up of 14 amino acids. Germline values: CDR1 SEHNR, CDR2 FQNEAQ (reference sequence). V lost 5 bases, J lost 0 bases, and 10 bases lay in between.